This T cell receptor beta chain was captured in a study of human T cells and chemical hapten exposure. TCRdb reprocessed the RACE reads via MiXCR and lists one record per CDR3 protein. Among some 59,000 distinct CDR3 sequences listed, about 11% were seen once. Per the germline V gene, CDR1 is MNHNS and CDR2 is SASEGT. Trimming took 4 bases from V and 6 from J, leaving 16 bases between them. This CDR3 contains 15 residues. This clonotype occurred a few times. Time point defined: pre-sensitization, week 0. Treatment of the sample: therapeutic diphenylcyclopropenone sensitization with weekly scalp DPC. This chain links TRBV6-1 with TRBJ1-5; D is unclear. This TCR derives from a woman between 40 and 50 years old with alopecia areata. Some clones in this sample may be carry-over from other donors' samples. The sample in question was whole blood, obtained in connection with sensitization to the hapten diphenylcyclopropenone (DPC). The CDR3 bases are TGTGCCAGCAGTGGTTTTGAGAGGATTGGTCAGCCCCAGCATTTT. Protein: CASSGFERIGQPQHF.